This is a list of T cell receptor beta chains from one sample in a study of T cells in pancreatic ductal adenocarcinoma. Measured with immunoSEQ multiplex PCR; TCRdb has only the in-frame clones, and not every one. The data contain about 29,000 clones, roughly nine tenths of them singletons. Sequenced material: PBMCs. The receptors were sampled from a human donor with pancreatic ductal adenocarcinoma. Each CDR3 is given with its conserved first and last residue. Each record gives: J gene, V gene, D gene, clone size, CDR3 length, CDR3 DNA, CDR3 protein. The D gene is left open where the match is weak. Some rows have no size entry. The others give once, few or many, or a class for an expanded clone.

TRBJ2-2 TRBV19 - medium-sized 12 TGTCGTAAGGGGGGGCAAGGCGGGGAGCTGTTTTTT CRKGGQGGELFF
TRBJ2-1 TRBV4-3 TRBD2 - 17 TGCGCCAGCAGCCACCAGTGGACTAGCGGCTCCTACAATGAGCAGTTCTTC CASSHQWTSGSYNEQFF
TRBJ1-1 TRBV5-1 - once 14 TGCGCCAGCAGCACTCTTTACTGGACGGATGAAGCTTTCTTT CASSTLYWTDEAFF
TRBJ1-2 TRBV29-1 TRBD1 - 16 TGCAGCGTTGAAGTTCTTACCCCTCGGACAGGGGAAGGCTACACCTTC CSVEVLTPRTGEGYTF
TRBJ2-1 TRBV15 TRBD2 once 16 TGTGCCACCAGCTCCAGGACTAGCGGGGACTACAATGAGCAGTTCTTC CATSSRTSGDYNEQFF
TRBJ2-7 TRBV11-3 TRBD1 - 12 TGTGCCAGCAGCATACAGGGGTACGAGCAGTACTTC CASSIQGYEQYF
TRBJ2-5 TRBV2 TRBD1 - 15 TGTGCCAGCATGAACCCCGGACAGGGAAGAGAGACCCAGTACTTC CASMNPGQGRETQYF
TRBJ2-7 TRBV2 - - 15 TGTGCCAGCAGTGAAAGGGGGACACCGACCTACGAGCAGTACTTC CASSERGTPTYEQYF
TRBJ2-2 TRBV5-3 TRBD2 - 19 TGTGCCAGAAGCTTGGCCGGGGAGGGAGAGGGGTGGAACACCGGGGAGCTGTTTTTT CARSLAGEGEGWNTGELFF
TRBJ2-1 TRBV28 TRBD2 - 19 TGTGCCAGCAGTCCTATAATCGCTAGCGGGAGGGAATCCTACAATGAGCAGTTCTTC CASSPIIASGRESYNEQFF
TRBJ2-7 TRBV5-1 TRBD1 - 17 TGCGCCAGCAGCTTTGAAGGACAGGGCTTCAACTCCTACGAGCAGTACTTC CASSFEGQGFNSYEQYF
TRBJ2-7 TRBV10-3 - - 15 TGTGCCATCAGTAGAACAGGGCCGGGACTGGGCGAGCAGTACTTC CAISRTGPGLGEQYF
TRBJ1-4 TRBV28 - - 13 TGTGCCAGCAAGTACGGGATGAGTGAAAAACTGTTTTTT CASKYGMSEKLFF
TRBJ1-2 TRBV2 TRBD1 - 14 TGTGCCAGCAGAAGACCGGGACAGAACTATGGCTACACCTTC CASRRPGQNYGYTF
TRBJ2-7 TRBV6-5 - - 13 TGTGCCAGCAGTCAGATTAGCTCCTACGAGCAGTACTTC CASSQISSYEQYF
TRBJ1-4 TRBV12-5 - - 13 TGTGCTAGTGGCTTGACGGGACGGGAAAAACTGTTTTTT CASGLTGREKLFF
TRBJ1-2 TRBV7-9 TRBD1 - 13 TGTGCCAGCAGCTTACTTAGGGCAGGGGGCAACACCTTC CASSLLRAGGNTF
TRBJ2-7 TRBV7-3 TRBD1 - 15 TGTGCCAGCAGCCGCGGGACAGGGGATTCCTACGAGCAGTACTTC CASSRGTGDSYEQYF
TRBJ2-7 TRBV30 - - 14 TGTGCCTGGAGTGTGGGGGGGGCCCCCTACGAGCAGTACTTC CAWSVGGAPYEQYF
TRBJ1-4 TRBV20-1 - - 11 TGCAGTGCCCGTCTGGTGGAAAAACTGTTTTTT CSARLVEKLFF
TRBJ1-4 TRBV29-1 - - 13 TGCAGCGTTTCCTCAGGGGCGGGTGAAAAACTGTTTTTT CSVSSGAGEKLFF
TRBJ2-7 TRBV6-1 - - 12 TGTGCCAGCAGTGAAACTTGGAACGAGCAGTACTTC CASSETWNEQYF
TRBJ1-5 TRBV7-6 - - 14 TGTGCCAGCAGTTATAGCGACAGAGATCAGCCCCAGCATTTT CASSYSDRDQPQHF
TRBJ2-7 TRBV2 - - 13 TGTGCCAGCAGGGCAGGCAGCTCCTACGAGCAGTACTTC CASRAGSSYEQYF
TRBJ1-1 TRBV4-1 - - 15 TGCGCCAGCGGCAGGCAGGGGTCAGGGGACACTGAAGCTTTCTTT CASGRQGSGDTEAFF
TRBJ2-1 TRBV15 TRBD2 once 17 TGTGCCACCAGCAGACGGGTTACTAGCGGGAGGAGGAGTGAGCAGTTCTTC CATSRRVTSGRRSEQFF
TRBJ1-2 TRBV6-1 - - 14 TGTGCCAGCATTAAAATCGGGCTTAACTATGGCTACACCTTC CASIKIGLNYGYTF
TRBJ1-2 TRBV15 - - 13 TGTGCCACCAGCAGAGAGACAGGCGGAAGCTACACCTTC CATSRETGGSYTF
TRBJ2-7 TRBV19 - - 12 TGTGCCACCAGCGGGTGGGAAAACGAGCAGTACTTC CATSGWENEQYF
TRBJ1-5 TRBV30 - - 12 TGTGCCTGGAGTTCCAGGAGTCAGCCCCAGCATTTT CAWSSRSQPQHF
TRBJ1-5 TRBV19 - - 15 TGTGCCAGTAGTCGTGGCAGCTTGCCCAATCAGCCCCAGCATTTT CASSRGSLPNQPQHF
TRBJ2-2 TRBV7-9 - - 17 TGTGCCAGCAGCCCGGTAGTCGGGACGGGGAACACCGGGGAGCTGTTTTTT CASSPVVGTGNTGELFF
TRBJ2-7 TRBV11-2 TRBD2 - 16 TGTGCCAGCAGCCCAGGACTAGCGGGAGCTTCTTACGAGCAGTACTTC CASSPGLAGASYEQYF
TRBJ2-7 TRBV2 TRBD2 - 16 TGTGCCAGCAGGAGGGACTCCGGGGGGGGAGGCTACGAGCAGTACTTC CASRRDSGGGGYEQYF
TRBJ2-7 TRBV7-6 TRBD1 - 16 TGTGCCAGCAGCTTAGAAAGGACAGGTAATACCTACGAGCAGTACTTC CASSLERTGNTYEQYF
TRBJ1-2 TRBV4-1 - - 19 TGCGCCAGCAGCCAAGATCAGGGGTCCGGGGGGTATTTCATGAGTGGCTACACCTTC CASSQDQGSGGYFMSGYTF
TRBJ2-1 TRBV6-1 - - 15 TGTGCCAGCAGTGTGGAAGCACAAACCTACAATGAGCAGTTCTTC CASSVEAQTYNEQFF
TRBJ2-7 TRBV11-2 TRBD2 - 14 TGTGCCAGCAGCTCTAGCGGGACCCCTCGGGAGCAGTACTTC CASSSSGTPREQYF
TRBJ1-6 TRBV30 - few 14 TGTGCCTGGGGGAGTACTTTTGGGAATTCACCCCTCCACTTT CAWGSTFGNSPLHF
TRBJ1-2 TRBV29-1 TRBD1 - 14 TGCAGCGCCGATCGTCCGGGACAGGGTTATGGCTACACCTTC CSADRPGQGYGYTF
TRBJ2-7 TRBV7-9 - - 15 TGTGCCAGCAGCCACGGTTGGTGGAGCTCCTACGAGCAGTACTTC CASSHGWWSSYEQYF
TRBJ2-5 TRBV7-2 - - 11 TGTGCCAGCAGCTTCCTGGAGACCCAGTACTTC CASSFLETQYF
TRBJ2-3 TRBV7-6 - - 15 TGTGCCAGCAGCTTCGGGACTGCATCGACAGATACGCAGTATTTT CASSFGTASTDTQYF
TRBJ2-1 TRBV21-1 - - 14 TGTGCCAGCAGCAATTTCACTACTTACAATGAGCAGTTCTTC CASSNFTTYNEQFF